One sample yielded the 27 T cell receptor beta chains listed below, sequenced in a study of T cells in Graves' hyperthyroidism and ophthalmopathy. What was amplified from RNA transcripts were TCR beta CDR3 regions. HTBI primers were employed in a first-round RT-PCR of the TCR CDR3. One entry per CDR3 protein results from TCRdb running MiXCR on the multiplex PCR reads. The table records approximately 370,000 distinct CDR3 sequences, about 16% of them present only once. Sequencing used blood. These receptors were collected from a woman aged 25 to 39 with Graves' hyperthyroidism.

This chain joins TRBV24-1 and TRBJ1-3; tentatively, D is TRBD1 (6 bases). Trimming pared 3 bases from V and 3 bases from J, leaving 17 bases between. CDR1 is KGHDR and CDR2 is SFDVKD in the germline V gene. The CDR3 contains 17 residues. The CDR3 loop reads CATSDHLSGGFGNTIYF. The CDR3 DNA sequence: TGTGCCACCAGTGATCATCTATCGGGGGGCTTTGGAAACACCATATATTTT.

The chain employs TRBV7-9 and TRBJ1-1; perhaps TRBD1 as D (5 bases). CDR3 length equals 17 residues. With 0 bases removed from V and 0 bases from J, the gap between germline ends came to 14 bases. Germline CDR1 is SEHNR and CDR2 is FQNEAQ (reference sequence). The CDR3 bases are TGTGCCAGCAGCTTAGCGGGCCCGAGGGGCCTGAACACTGAAGCTTTCTTT. It encodes CASSLAGPRGLNTEAFF. Combining the CDR3 with reference TRBV7-9 and TRBJ1-1 gives the whole variable domain DTGVSQNPRHKITKRGQNVTFRCDPISEHNRLYWYRQTLGQGPEFLTYFQNEAQLEKSRLLSDRFSAERPKGSFSTLEIQRTEQGDSAMYLCASSLAGPRGLNTEAFFGQGTRLTVV.

The chain joins TRBV20-1 to TRBJ2-3; 12 positions match TRBD2. CDR3 length: 15 residues. CDR1 is DFQATT and CDR2 is SNEGSKA in the germline V gene (reference sequence). CDR3 nucleotide sequence: TGCAGAGCAGGGGCTAGCGGGAGGGGGACAGATACGCAGTATTTT. It yields the protein CRAGASGRGTDTQYF.

This clonotype showed up many times. The chain employs TRBV12-3 or TRBV12-4 and TRBJ2-5; D possibly corresponds to TRBD2 (5 bases). The CDR3 is made up of 13 amino acids. V was pared by 7 bases and J by 1 base, with 10 bases between. For the CDR3, the DNA is TGTGCCAGCACAGTCAGCGGCCAAGAGACCCAGTACTTC. The encoded protein is CASTVSGQETQYF.

This chain uses TRBV24-1 with TRBJ2-1, with TRBD2 as a possible D gene (5 bases). Germline V CDR1 and CDR2: KGHDR, SFDVKD. This CDR3 contains 18 residues. The V gene lost 3 bases and the J gene lost 1 base, with 18 bases spanning the gap. The CDR3 loop is CATSDTAGGFRSYNEQFF. The CDR3 coding sequence is TGTGCCACCAGTGATACAGCTGGAGGTTTTAGGTCCTACAATGAGCAGTTCTTC.

The genes are TRBV12-3 or TRBV12-4 and TRBJ2-5; unclear D gene. The CDR3 runs 15 residues. Trimming left V 0 bases short and J 5 bases short, with 13 bases between. This chain's CDR3 is CASSLARLPPETQYF. CDR3 coding DNA: TGTGCCAGCAGTTTAGCGCGGCTACCACCGGAGACCCAGTACTTC.

This clonotype has at least ten counts. V and J are TRBV7-3 and TRBJ1-1; D gene ambiguous. This CDR3 contains 11 residues. CDR1 and CDR2 from the germline V gene are SGHTA and FQGTGA. Between the trimmed V and J ends, which lost 6 bases and 7 bases, there was a span of 9 bases. The CDR3 DNA follows: TGTGCCAGCAGGGTTCGGAGTGAAGCTTTCTTT. As protein: CASRVRSEAFF.

The V gene is TRBV7-8, the J gene TRBJ2-7, with no clear D. The CDR3 consists of 15 residues. Germline CDR1 reads SGHVS; CDR2 reads FQNEAQ. The V gene lost 0 bases and the J gene lost 2 bases, with 11 bases spanning the gap. The CDR3 DNA reads as TGTGCCAGCAGCTTAGCGCCGGACGTAACCTACGAGCAGTACTTC. It yields the protein CASSLAPDVTYEQYF.

This clonotype was recorded a few times. The rearrangement uses TRBV7-2 and TRBJ2-2, with 9 positions matching TRBD1. The V segment lost 3 bases and the J segment 5 bases; nucleotides outside the gene matches: 7. CDR1 SGHTA and CDR2 FQGNSA come from the germline V gene. This CDR3 is built from 16 residues. CDR3 amino acids: CASSLGRQGVTGELFF. CDR3 sequence (DNA): TGTGCCAGCAGCTTGGGTCGACAGGGGGTAACCGGGGAGCTGTTTTTT.

In this sample, this clonotype turned up many times. This chain links TRBV5-1 with TRBJ1-1; the D gene is possibly TRBD1 (5 bases). The CDR3 has 12 amino acids. The V gene lost 2 bases and the J gene lost 7 bases, with 9 bases spanning the gap. Germline V gene data show CDR1 as SGHRS and CDR2 as YFSETQ. The CDR3 spells CASSLAGGEAFF. CDR3 DNA sequence: TGCGCCAGCAGCTTAGCTGGGGGTGAAGCTTTCTTT.

This clonotype was seen many times. This chain connects TRBV18 to TRBJ2-1, with a possible D match to TRBD1 (5 bases). Germline values: CDR1 KGHSH, CDR2 LQKENI. The CDR3 consists of 15 residues. Between the trimmed V and J ends, which lost 2 bases and 0 bases, there was a span of 8 bases. CDR3 amino acids: CASSPLQASYNEQFF. The CDR3 nucleotides are TGTGCCAGCTCACCATTACAGGCCTCCTACAATGAGCAGTTCTTC.

The chain employs TRBV20-1 and TRBJ2-7; tentatively, D is TRBD2 (5 bases). Trimming removed 3 bases at V and 4 bases at J, with 13 bases between. CDR1 and CDR2 from the germline V gene are DFQATT and SNEGSKA (reference sequence). The CDR3 runs 13 residues. CDR3 region: CSASAKGVYEQYF. In nucleotides, the CDR3 is TGCAGTGCTAGTGCGAAGGGAGTTTACGAGCAGTACTTC.

This clonotype was recorded many times. The V call is TRBV3-1, the J call TRBJ2-1, with 10 bases lining up with TRBD2. The CDR3 has 17 residues. Germline assignment: CDR1 LGHDT and CDR2 YNNKEL (reference sequence). V gave up 1 base and J gave up 1 base; unmatched junction bases: 4. Written as DNA, the CDR3 is TGTGCCAGCAGCCAAGGTCTAGCGGGAGTTTCCTACAATGAGCAGTTCTTC. Encoded protein: CASSQGLAGVSYNEQFF.

This clonotype was counted only a few times. The CDR3 reads CSARDTSNTGELFF. The CDR3 DNA is TGCAGTGCTAGGGACACCTCGAACACCGGGGAGCTGTTTTTT. The J gene is TRBJ2-2, the V gene TRBV20-1; D is perhaps TRBD1 (5 bases). The V end lost 3 bases, the J end lost 0 bases, and 8 bases lay between the germline ends. Germline assignment: CDR1 DFQATT and CDR2 SNEGSKA (reference sequence). The CDR3 spans 14 residues.

The rearrangement links TRBV18 to TRBJ1-3; possibly TRBD1 for D (6 bases). Germline CDR1 reads KGHSH; CDR2 reads LQKENI. The CDR3 contains 14 residues. V was pared by 1 base and J by 2 bases, with 6 bases between. The CDR3 region has the DNA TGTGCCAGCTCACCACAGGGGGCTGGAAACACCATATATTTT. Translation gives CASSPQGAGNTIYF.

This clonotype was seen more than once but under ten times. The chain carries TRBV12-3 or TRBV12-4 and TRBJ1-2, with TRBD1 identical over 11 bases. There are 15 residues in the CDR3. V lost 7 bases, J lost 5 bases, and 9 bases stayed unmatched. CDR3 amino acids: CASTLGTGGGYGYTF. The CDR3 DNA sequence: TGTGCCAGCACCCTCGGGACAGGGGGTGGATATGGCTACACCTTC.

The V and J genes are TRBV24-1 and TRBJ1-3; D call uncertain. Trimming took 2 bases from V and 4 from J, leaving 8 bases between them. CDR1 is KGHDR and CDR2 is SFDVKD in the germline V gene. This CDR3 is built from 14 residues. The CDR3 DNA reads as TGTGCCACCAGTGATTGGCCGCGAGGAAACACCATATATTTT. This codes for CATSDWPRGNTIYF.

This clonotype was detected only a few times. The chain links TRBV11-2 to TRBJ1-6; D is possibly TRBD1 (6 bases). Trimming left V 1 base short and J 7 bases short, with 11 bases between. The CDR3 runs to 15 residues. CDR1 SGHAT and CDR2 FQNNGV come from the germline V gene. The chain's CDR3 is CASSLGGQMNSPLHF. The CDR3 region has the DNA TGTGCCAGCAGCTTAGGAGGACAGATGAATTCACCCCTCCACTTT.

This clonotype has ten or more counts. The chain links TRBV6-1 to TRBJ2-5, with 9 nucleotides matching TRBD2. CDR1 and CDR2 (germline): MNHNS, SASEGT. The V and J ends lost 5 bases and 2 bases, in that order; junction bases with no gene match: 6. This CDR3 comprises 15 residues. In DNA form, the CDR3 reads TGTGCCAGCAGTCACGGACTAGCGCCTCAAGAGACCCAGTACTTC. Protein product: CASSHGLAPQETQYF.

This clonotype was seen a single time. V is TRBV12-3 or TRBV12-4 and J is TRBJ1-3, with D perhaps matching TRBD1 (5 bases). The CDR3 totals 15 residues. V was clipped by 3 bases and J by 0 bases, with 9 bases between them. CDR3 in amino acids: CASSFPGFSGNTIYF. DNA of the CDR3: TGTGCCAGCAGTTTCCCAGGGTTCTCTGGAAACACCATATATTTT.

The chain couples TRBV19 to TRBJ2-7, with D possibly being TRBD2 (5 bases). V lost 9 bases and J 0 bases, leaving 15 bases between the germline ends. Germline assignment: CDR1 LNHDA and CDR2 SQIVND (reference sequence). This CDR3 is built from 14 residues. The chain's CDR3 is CASRAPGGSYEQYF. The CDR3 nucleotides are TGTGCCAGCAGAGCTCCCGGAGGCTCCTACGAGCAGTACTTC.

The genes are TRBV7-6 and TRBJ1-5, with a tentative D call TRBD1 (5 bases). Germline CDR1 SGHVS, CDR2 FNYEAQ. V was pared by 5 bases and J by 1 base, with 12 bases between. This CDR3 contains 15 residues. Written as DNA, the CDR3 is TGTGCCAGCAGCCTTAGGCGGGACAGCAATCAGCCCCAGCATTTT. Protein product: CASSLRRDSNQPQHF.

The chain combines TRBV9 with TRBJ2-7, with D possibly being TRBD2 (6 bases). The CDR3 totals 16 residues. V lost 4 bases to trimming and J lost 0 bases, with 17 bases between them. Germline V gives CDR1 SGDLS, CDR2 YYNGEE. The CDR3 region is CASSPWAAGISYEQYF. Here the CDR3 DNA reads TGTGCCAGCAGCCCCTGGGCGGCGGGGATCTCCTACGAGCAGTACTTC. The full variable domain, rest sourced from reference TRBV9 and TRBJ2-7, is DSGVTQTPKHLITATGQRVTLRCSPRSGDLSVYWYQQSLDQGLQFLIQYYNGEERAKGNILERFSAQQFPDLHSELNLSSLELGDSALYFCASSPWAAGISYEQYFGPGTRLTVT.

In its sample, this clonotype was seen many times. The V and J genes are TRBV28 and TRBJ1-2; unclear D gene. Germline V gene sequence: CDR1 MDHEN, CDR2 SYDVKM. The CDR3 loop spans 16 amino acids. V was cut by 2 bases and J by 2 bases, with 15 bases left in between. The CDR3 loop reads CASSLGVRVENYGYTF. CDR3 DNA sequence: TGTGCCAGCAGTTTAGGAGTAAGGGTTGAGAACTATGGCTACACCTTC.

The chain joins TRBV7-8 to TRBJ2-7; a possible D gene is TRBD2 (5 bases). V lost 1 base to trimming and J lost 7 bases, with 17 bases between them. This CDR3 spans 15 amino acids. CDR1 is SGHVS and CDR2 is FQNEAQ in the germline V gene. CDR3 protein: CASSLEPVYWEEQYF. The CDR3 DNA sequence: TGTGCCAGCAGCTTAGAACCTGTTTATTGGGAGGAGCAGTACTTC.

This clonotype was seen repeatedly, ten times or more. This sequence joins TRBV24-1 and TRBJ2-2, with a weak D call TRBD2 (6 bases). Trimming pared 1 base from V and 4 bases from J, leaving 27 bases between. CDR3 length: 21 residues. Germline CDR1 KGHDR, CDR2 SFDVKD. The CDR3 bases are TGTGCCACCAGTGATTTCTCCGTTGCGAGAGGGACTCCCCACTCCACCGGGGAGCTGTTTTTT. Its translation is CATSDFSVARGTPHSTGELFF.

This chain links TRBV7-2 with TRBJ2-3; TRBD2 might be the D (6 bases). There are 14 residues in the CDR3. With 4 bases removed from V and 2 bases from J, the gap between germline ends came to 10 bases. Germline CDR1 SGHTA, CDR2 FQGNSA. CDR3 sequence reads: CASSWASATDTQYF. As DNA, the CDR3 is TGTGCCAGCAGCTGGGCTAGCGCCACAGATACGCAGTATTTT.